The sequence of this T cell receptor (beta chain) was determined in a study of glioma-infiltrating T cells. TCR alpha and beta CDR3 regions were amplified from RNA using iRepertoire nested multiplex PCR. Input was roughly 85-450 ng of tissue mRNA or PBMC total RNA. TCRdb reprocessed the multiplex PCR reads via MiXCR and lists one record per CDR3 protein. This sample carries fewer than 110,000 distinct CDR3 sequences, around 28% of them seen once, and the ten largest clones take approximately 43%. There are 12 residues in the CDR3. CDR1 is DFQATT and CDR2 is SNEGSKA in the germline V gene (reference sequence). V was trimmed by 5 bases and J by 12 bases, leaving 16 bases between them.

Sequenced sample: glioma tissue, nonneoplastic brain tissue, or PBMCs (not recorded which). This TCR derives from a human donor with low-grade glioma or glioblastoma, undergoing nonglioma brain surgery, or in good health (not recorded which). This chain links TRBV20-1 with TRBJ1-4; D gene ambiguous. The DNA for the CDR3 is TGCAGTGCTCACCAGGAGGGAGGAGAACTGTTTTTT. Translated: CSAHQEGGELFF.